The rows below give T cell receptor beta chains drawn from one sample of a study of blood T cell repertoires in COVID-19. Clones were sequenced by immunoSEQ multiplex PCR, and TCRdb holds only the in-frame ones, with some missing. The sample includes 300,000 to 350,000 clones, roughly 89% of them seen just once. Source material: peripheral blood. These receptors all come from a young man with COVID-19, enrolled during active disease. Both conserved end residues are part of each CDR3. The order of the fields is CDR3 protein, V gene, J gene.

CDR3 protein: CASSPTRTNQDTEAFF
V gene: TRBV3-1/TRBV3-2
J gene: TRBJ1-1

CDR3 protein: CASSYGPAGSYEQYF
V gene: TRBV6-5
J gene: TRBJ2-7

CDR3 protein: CAWNNDREDYYYGYTF
V gene: TRBV30
J gene: TRBJ1-2

CDR3 protein: CASSPHRGTEAFF
V gene: TRBV7-3
J gene: TRBJ1-1

CDR3 protein: CASSIFPSEQYF
V gene: TRBV28
J gene: TRBJ2-7

CDR3 protein: CASSTDRYNEQFF
V gene: TRBV28
J gene: TRBJ2-1

CDR3 protein: CATSDLGQGGRYGYTF
V gene: TRBV24-1
J gene: TRBJ1-2

CDR3 protein: CASSPGQFESEQYF
V gene: TRBV5-1
J gene: TRBJ2-7

CDR3 protein: CASSATGTRMIDTQYF
V gene: TRBV5-5
J gene: TRBJ2-3

CDR3 protein: CASSYSQGANEKLFF
V gene: TRBV6-2/TRBV6-3
J gene: TRBJ1-4

CDR3 protein: CASSLGPAPNSPLHF
V gene: TRBV27
J gene: TRBJ1-6

CDR3 protein: CASSRDRGNTEAFF
V gene: TRBV7-3
J gene: TRBJ1-1

CDR3 protein: CASSTGQQETQYF
V gene: TRBV18
J gene: TRBJ2-5

CDR3 protein: CASSYDFPTVSGNTIYF
V gene: TRBV6-2/TRBV6-3
J gene: TRBJ1-3

CDR3 protein: CASSSRGDRLNYGYTF
V gene: TRBV5-6
J gene: TRBJ1-2

CDR3 protein: CATSRDQGLYGYTF
V gene: TRBV15
J gene: TRBJ1-2

CDR3 protein: CASSFLGTGSQPQHF
V gene: TRBV5-6
J gene: TRBJ1-5

CDR3 protein: CASRTGTSSYEQYF
V gene: TRBV23-1
J gene: TRBJ2-7

CDR3 protein: CASSLKSVRQVNTEAFF
V gene: TRBV11-2
J gene: TRBJ1-1

CDR3 protein: CASSLWSTNQPQHF
V gene: TRBV7-2
J gene: TRBJ1-5

CDR3 protein: CASSLDSGVAYEQYF
V gene: TRBV7-9
J gene: TRBJ2-7

CDR3 protein: CASSRGALSYEQYF
V gene: TRBV27
J gene: TRBJ2-7

CDR3 protein: CASGRHGLNTEAFF
V gene: TRBV6-5
J gene: TRBJ1-1

CDR3 protein: CASSPRDSSVSGNQPQHF
V gene: TRBV28
J gene: TRBJ1-5

CDR3 protein: CATSERQDIFNQPQHF
V gene: TRBV24-1
J gene: TRBJ1-5

CDR3 protein: CATSRDPGRKSTDTQYF
V gene: TRBV15
J gene: TRBJ2-3

CDR3 protein: CASPRGGLETQYF
V gene: TRBV30
J gene: TRBJ2-5

CDR3 protein: CASSPAGSKNIQYF
V gene: TRBV18
J gene: TRBJ2-4

CDR3 protein: CASSSLTNEKLFF
V gene: TRBV7-6
J gene: TRBJ1-4

CDR3 protein: CASSDGGQNTEAFF
V gene: TRBV2
J gene: TRBJ1-1

CDR3 protein: CSVSLAGGLYEQYF
V gene: TRBV29-1
J gene: TRBJ2-7

CDR3 protein: CASSSSDRINQPQHF
V gene: TRBV27
J gene: TRBJ1-5

CDR3 protein: CASSQPTGRFPSYEQYF
V gene: TRBV4-3
J gene: TRBJ2-7

CDR3 protein: CASSLGPGLAYEQYF
V gene: TRBV7-2
J gene: TRBJ2-7

CDR3 protein: CASSRRGGNEKLFF
V gene: TRBV19
J gene: TRBJ1-4

CDR3 protein: CATGDRSNQPQHF
V gene: TRBV24-1
J gene: TRBJ1-5

CDR3 protein: CASSKGQGAGYEQYF
V gene: TRBV21-1
J gene: TRBJ2-7

CDR3 protein: CASSERGRTEAFF
V gene: TRBV6-1
J gene: TRBJ1-1

CDR3 protein: CATRGLAFSYEQYF
V gene: TRBV6-7
J gene: TRBJ2-7

CDR3 protein: CASSPHRGGAGELFF
V gene: TRBV28
J gene: TRBJ2-2

CDR3 protein: CASSYLLAGAGGEQFF
V gene: TRBV6-6
J gene: TRBJ2-1

CDR3 protein: CSASGTQSQNYGYTF
V gene: TRBV20-1
J gene: TRBJ1-2

CDR3 protein: CASSLGVGEGYTF
V gene: TRBV5-6
J gene: TRBJ1-2

CDR3 protein: CASSLAGTGDRQYF
V gene: TRBV11-1
J gene: TRBJ2-7

CDR3 protein: CASSTLTDRNEKLFF
V gene: TRBV9
J gene: TRBJ1-4

CDR3 protein: CASSYDLQGWVYEQYF
V gene: TRBV6-5
J gene: TRBJ2-7

CDR3 protein: CAISEREFDEQYF
V gene: TRBV10-3
J gene: TRBJ2-7

CDR3 protein: CASSSGQDGNTIYF
V gene: TRBV5-1
J gene: TRBJ1-3

CDR3 protein: CASSPSGGRPYGYTF
V gene: TRBV14
J gene: TRBJ1-2

CDR3 protein: CATTHMGGGTEAFF
V gene: TRBV24-1
J gene: TRBJ1-1

CDR3 protein: CASSDKRGPYTDTQYF
V gene: TRBV7-8
J gene: TRBJ2-3

CDR3 protein: CASRRGESYNSPLHF
V gene: TRBV4-1
J gene: TRBJ1-6

CDR3 protein: CASSDEVGQGMDEQFF
V gene: TRBV6-4
J gene: TRBJ2-1

CDR3 protein: CSASLATPLFPGEQFF
V gene: TRBV20-1
J gene: TRBJ2-1

CDR3 protein: CATSRHTGNYEQYF
V gene: TRBV15
J gene: TRBJ2-7